This T cell receptor (beta chain) was sequenced during a study of T cell repertoires in cytomegalovirus infection. As for the study in general: Matching HLA type, along with CMV infection, was indicated by public TCR beta signatures.

TCRdb re-called the reads with MiXCR, one entry per CDR3 protein. The table has 300,000 or so distinct CDR3 sequences, roughly 24% seen once. This clonotype was observed at least ten times. Its antigen is unknown. The CDR3 is 11 residues long. The germline gives CDR1 SGHTA, CDR2 FQGNSA. V was trimmed by 8 bases and J by 8 bases, leaving 10 bases between them. Study-level points and caveats: Carriage of CMV together with the relevant HLA was identifiable through cumulative public TCR beta family frequency.

The V call is TRBV7-2, the J call TRBJ2-1; D unclear. The sequenced material came from PBMCs. The receptor was isolated from a human donor in good health (CMV status not recorded). Some clones in this sample may be carry-over from other donors' samples. CDR3 sequence: CASGRRDEQFF. As DNA, the CDR3 is TGTGCCAGCGGCCGTCGGGATGAGCAGTTCTTC. Filled out from reference TRBV7-2 and TRBJ2-1, the complete variable domain reads GAGVSQSPSNKVTEKGKDVELRCDPISGHTALYWYRQSLGQGLEFLIYFQGNSAPDKSGLPSDRFSAERTGGSVSTLTIQRTQQEDSAVYLCASGRRDEQFFGPGTRLTVL.